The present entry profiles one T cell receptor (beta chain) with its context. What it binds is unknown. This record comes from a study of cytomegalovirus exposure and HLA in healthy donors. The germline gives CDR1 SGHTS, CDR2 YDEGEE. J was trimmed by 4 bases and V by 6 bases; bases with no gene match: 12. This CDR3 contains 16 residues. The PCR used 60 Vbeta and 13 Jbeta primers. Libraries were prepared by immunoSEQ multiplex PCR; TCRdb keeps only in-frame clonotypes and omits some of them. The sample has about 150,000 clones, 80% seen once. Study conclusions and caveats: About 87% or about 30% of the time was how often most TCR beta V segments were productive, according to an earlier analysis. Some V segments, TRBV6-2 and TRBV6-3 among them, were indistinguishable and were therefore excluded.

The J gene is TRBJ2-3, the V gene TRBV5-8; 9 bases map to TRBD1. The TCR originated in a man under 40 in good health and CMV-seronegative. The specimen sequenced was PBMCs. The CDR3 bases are TGTGCCAGCAACCACGGCCCCACAGGGGGCGCAGATACGCAGTATTTT. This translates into CASNHGPTGGADTQYF.